A selection of T cell receptor beta chains follows, all from one sample in a study of T cell repertoires in cytomegalovirus infection. TCRdb analysed the reads with MiXCR anew, one entry per CDR3 protein. The table shows about 400,000 distinct CDR3 sequences, with 15% to 20% occurring only once. The sequencing sample was made of PBMCs. These receptors were taken from a human donor in good health (CMV status not recorded). Some clones in this sample may be carry-over from other donors' samples. CDR3s include the opening cysteine and the closing phenylalanine or tryptophan. A D gene is named only where the DNA matches it firmly. Size values are once, few and many counts, or a class for expanded clones, and some rows have none.

TRBV6-1	many	.	TRBJ1-5	TGTGCCAGCAGTGTCCGCGGGGGCGGGGGCAATCAGCCCCAGCATTTT	CASSVRGGGGNQPQHF
TRBV28	many	.	TRBJ1-3	TGTGCCAGCAGGGACAGCTCTGGAAACACCATATATTTT	CASRDSSGNTIYF
TRBV20-1	few	.	TRBJ1-4	TGCAGTGCGAGGGATACGGTGGGCCTTAGGGAAAAACTGTTTTTT	CSARDTVGLREKLFF
TRBV7-2	many	.	TRBJ2-7	TGTGCCAGCAGCCCCTGGGCCACCTACGAGCAGTACTTC	CASSPWATYEQYF
TRBV27	many	.	TRBJ2-1	TGTGCCAGCAGTTCCCTTAAGGCCCCGAGGCAGGGCAATGAGCAGTTCTTC	CASSSLKAPRQGNEQFF
TRBV6-2/TRBV6-3	many	.	TRBJ2-1	TGTGCCAGCAGGCATAGGAGACGACTAACGTCTTACAATGAGCAGTTCTTC	CASRHRRRLTSYNEQFF
TRBV7-6	many	TRBD1	TRBJ1-3	TGTGCCAGCAGCTCAGAATTTGGACAGGCCCCGTCTGGAAACACCATATATTTT	CASSSEFGQAPSGNTIYF
TRBV28	many	.	TRBJ1-5	TGTGCCAGCAGTAAGTATAGCAATCAGCCCCAGCATTTT	CASSKYSNQPQHF
TRBV7-2	many	TRBD2	TRBJ2-1	TGTGCCAGCAGCTTAAGATCAAGGTTAGCGGGAGGGCCGATCAATGAGCAGTTCTTC	CASSLRSRLAGGPINEQFF
TRBV10-3	.	.	TRBJ2-3	TGTGCCATCAGTGCGACTAGGGACTCTCTAGATACGCAGTATTTT	CAISATRDSLDTQYF
TRBV20-1	.	.	TRBJ1-1	TGCAGTGCTAGAAGGGGTTTCGACACTGAAGCTTTCTTT	CSARRGFDTEAFF
TRBV7-2	few	.	TRBJ1-3	TGTGCCAGCAGCTTCCCCCCCCTGGGTGGAAACACCATATATTTT	CASSFPPLGGNTIYF
TRBV29-1	.	.	TRBJ2-3	TGCAGCGTTTACGTAGGAGATACGCAGTATTTT	CSVYVGDTQYF
TRBV6-5	few	TRBD1	TRBJ1-1	TGTGCCAGCAACGGAGACAGGGACTTCACTGAAGCTTTCTTT	CASNGDRDFTEAFF
TRBV7-2	.	.	TRBJ2-5	TGTGCCAGCAGCTTCGTTCGGGGATCTGAGACCCAGTACTTC	CASSFVRGSETQYF
TRBV6-2/TRBV6-3	few	TRBD2	TRBJ2-1	TGTGCCAGCAGTTGGGAGCGGGGCCGCTCCTACAATGAGCAGTTCTTC	CASSWERGRSYNEQFF
TRBV6-2/TRBV6-3	few	TRBD2	TRBJ2-7	TGTGCCAGCAACGGGGTAGCGGGCTACGAGCAGTACTTC	CASNGVAGYEQYF
TRBV28	few	.	TRBJ1-5	TGTGCCAGCAGTTTAAGACAGACCACTCGGCGAGGTAATCAGCCCCAGCATTTT	CASSLRQTTRRGNQPQHF
TRBV7-2	few	TRBD2	TRBJ2-1	TGTGCCAGCAGTTCCTTAACCATCGGGGGGGGTCCCGGGACTAGCGGGACTTACAATGAGCAGTTCTTC	CASSSLTIGGGPGTSGTYNEQFF
TRBV11-2	.	TRBD2	TRBJ2-7	TGTGCCAGCAGCTTAAATGCGGGAGGCTCCTACGAGCACTTC	CASSLNAGGSYEHF
TRBV24-1	few	TRBD2	TRBJ2-5	TGTGCCACCAGTCCGGGAGGGGGACAAGAGACCCAGTACTTC	CATSPGGGQETQYF
TRBV19	few	.	TRBJ2-6	TGTGCCAGTAGGAACATGGGGGACCGCTCTGGGGCCAACGTCCTGACTTTC	CASRNMGDRSGANVLTF
TRBV10-3	few	TRBD1	TRBJ2-5	TGTGCCATTGGACAGGCGCAAGAGACCCAGTACTTC	CAIGQAQETQYF
TRBV7-2	.	.	TRBJ2-3	TGTGCCAGCAGCTTTAGTGGGTGGGAAGATACGCAGTATTTT	CASSFSGWEDTQYF
TRBV5-6	many	.	TRBJ2-5	TGTGCCAGCAGCTTGTTAGGGGGAGAGACCCAGTACTTC	CASSLLGGETQYF
TRBV6-9	.	.	TRBJ1-1	TGTGCCAGCAGTTACATTGCTTCTGAAGCTTTCTTT	CASSYIASEAFF
TRBV7-9	many	.	TRBJ1-2	TGTGCCAGCAGCCAAACAGGGATCAACTATGGCTACACCTTC	CASSQTGINYGYTF
TRBV11-2	many	.	TRBJ2-5	TGTGCCAGCAGCTTAGGGGTGGGAGAGACCCAGTACTTC	CASSLGVGETQYF
TRBV7-2	.	.	TRBJ2-7	TGTGCCAGCAGCTACGAGGGGGGGGCCTCCTACGAGCAGTACTTC	CASSYEGGASYEQYF
TRBV7-2	many	TRBD2	TRBJ2-3	TGTGCCAGCAGACTTGGACGAGAACTAGCGGGGGCCCCCACAGATACGCAGTATTTT	CASRLGRELAGAPTDTQYF
TRBV4-3	many	.	TRBJ1-6	TGCGCCAGCAGCCCCTCCAGACAGCTTTATAATTCACCCCTCCACTTT	CASSPSRQLYNSPLHF
TRBV10-3	many	TRBD1	TRBJ1-1	TGTGCCATCAGTGAGTCGACTAGACAGGGATCTGAAGCTTTCTTT	CAISESTRQGSEAFF
TRBV19	many	.	TRBJ1-1	TGTGCCAGTAGTATAGATCGTCTCGAAGCTTTCTTT	CASSIDRLEAFF
TRBV20-1	.	.	TRBJ2-7	TGCAGTGCTAGAGTTCCAAAGAGGGAATACTACGAGCAGTACTTC	CSARVPKREYYEQYF
TRBV7-2	many	.	TRBJ2-3	TGTGCCAGCAGCCCCTGGGGGATCACAGATACGCAGTATTTT	CASSPWGITDTQYF
TRBV14	.	.	TRBJ1-3	TGTGCCAGCAGCCTAAAGACAGCCTATTCTGGAAACACCATATATTTT	CASSLKTAYSGNTIYF
TRBV19	many	.	TRBJ2-7	TGTGCCAGTAGTACCCTGACAGGCGACGAGCAGTACTTC	CASSTLTGDEQYF
TRBV14	.	.	TRBJ1-1	TGTGCCAGCAGCCAATTTGGGCGGCCTGAAGCTTTCTTT	CASSQFGRPEAFF
TRBV20-1	few	.	TRBJ2-1	TGCAGTGCTACCCAGGGAAGCAATGAGCAGTTCTTC	CSATQGSNEQFF
TRBV19	.	.	TRBJ1-5	TGTGCCAGTAGAAGCTTTGAGAGGGAAGAGCATCAGCCCCAGCATTTT	CASRSFEREEHQPQHF
TRBV12-5	.	.	TRBJ1-1	TGTGCTAGTGGTTGGGGGGCAGGGCGAGGGGTCACCACTGAAGCTTTCTTT	CASGWGAGRGVTTEAFF
TRBV12-3/TRBV12-4	many	.	TRBJ1-2	TGTGCCAGCAGTTTCCAAGGGCACAACTATGGCTACACCTTC	CASSFQGHNYGYTF
TRBV7-8	.	.	TRBJ2-1	TGTGCCAGCAGCTTAGTGGCAGACGAAGGATACAATGAGCAGTTCTTC	CASSLVADEGYNEQFF
TRBV2	many	.	TRBJ2-2	TGTGCCAGCAGGAAGGAGGTGGCCGGGGAGCTGTTTTTT	CASRKEVAGELFF
TRBV6-5	few	.	TRBJ2-5	TGTGCCAGCAGTTACTTGGGCAGTCCCGAGACCCAGTACTTC	CASSYLGSPETQYF
TRBV6-6	few	.	TRBJ2-7	TGTGCCAGCAGTTACGGAGGGGCCACCAGGCCGAGGGAGCAGTACTTC	CASSYGGATRPREQYF
TRBV12-3/TRBV12-4	.	TRBD2	TRBJ2-3	TGTGCCAGCTTACAACATAGCGGGAGTGCGGCAGATACGCAGTATTTT	CASLQHSGSAADTQYF
TRBV11-3	many	.	TRBJ2-3	TGTGCCAGCAGCTTTCGAGGAAGCACAGATACGCAGTATTTT	CASSFRGSTDTQYF
TRBV4-1	.	.	TRBJ2-1	TGCGCCAGCAGCCTTACTGTAATGTCCGGGGACTCATACAATGAGCAGTTCTTC	CASSLTVMSGDSYNEQFF
TRBV10-3	.	.	TRBJ1-2	TGTGCCATCAGTGAGTCTGTCATAATGACAGCTACCTATGGCTACACCTTC	CAISESVIMTATYGYTF
TRBV9	few	.	TRBJ2-7	TGTGCCAGCAGCGTAGGGGGGGCGGGACTCAGCGAGCAGTACTTC	CASSVGGAGLSEQYF
TRBV6-6	.	TRBD1	TRBJ1-5	TGTGCCACCGGGGACAGGGCGCGTGGCAATCAGCCCCAGCATTTT	CATGDRARGNQPQHF